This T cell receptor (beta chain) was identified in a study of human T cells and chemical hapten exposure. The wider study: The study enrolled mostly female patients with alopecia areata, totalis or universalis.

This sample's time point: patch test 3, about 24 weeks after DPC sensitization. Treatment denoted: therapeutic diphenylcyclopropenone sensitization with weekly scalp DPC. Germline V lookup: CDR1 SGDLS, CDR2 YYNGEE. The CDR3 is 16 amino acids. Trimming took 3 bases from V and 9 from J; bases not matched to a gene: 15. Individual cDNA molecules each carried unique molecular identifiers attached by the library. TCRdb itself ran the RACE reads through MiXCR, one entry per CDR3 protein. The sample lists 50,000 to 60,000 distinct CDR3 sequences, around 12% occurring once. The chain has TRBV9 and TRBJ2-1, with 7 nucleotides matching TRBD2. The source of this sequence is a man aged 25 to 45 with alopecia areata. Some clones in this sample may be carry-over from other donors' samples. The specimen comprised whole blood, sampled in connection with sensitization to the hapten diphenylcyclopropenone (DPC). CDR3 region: CASSARGTTQTSEQFF. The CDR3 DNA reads TGTGCCAGCAGCGCTCGTGGGACTACCCAAACGAGTGAGCAGTTCTTC.